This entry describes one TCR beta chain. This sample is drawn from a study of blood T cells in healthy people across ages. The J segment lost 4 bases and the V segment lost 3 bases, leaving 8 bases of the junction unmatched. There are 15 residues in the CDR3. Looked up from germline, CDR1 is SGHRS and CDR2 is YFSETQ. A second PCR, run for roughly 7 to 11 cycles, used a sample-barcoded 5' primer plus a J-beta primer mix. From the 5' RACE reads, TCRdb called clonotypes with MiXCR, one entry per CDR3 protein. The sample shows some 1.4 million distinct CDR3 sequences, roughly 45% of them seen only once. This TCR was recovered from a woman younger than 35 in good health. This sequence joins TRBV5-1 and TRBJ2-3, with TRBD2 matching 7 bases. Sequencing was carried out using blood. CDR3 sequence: CASSSLAAPPDTQYF. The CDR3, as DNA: TGCGCCAGCAGCTCGCTAGCGGCCCCCCCAGATACGCAGTATTTT.